A single sample is the source of the 4 T cell receptor beta chains below, sequenced in a study of OX40 agonist ivuxolimab in advanced cancers. Profiled with immunoSEQ multiplex PCR; TCRdb holds only in-frame clones, not every one. This table has about 76,000 clones, 85% appearing once. This specimen consisted of CD4+ or CD8+ T cells sorted from blood, obtained in a trial of the OX40 agonist ivuxolimab. All receptors derive from an adult with an advanced solid tumor such as melanoma, head and neck, liver or kidney cancer.

The chain recombines TRBV27 with TRBJ1-2, with D perhaps TRBD1 (6 bases). This CDR3 spans 15 amino acids. Trimming left V 3 bases short and J 8 bases short, with 19 bases between. Germline V CDR1 and CDR2: MNHEY, SMNVEV (reference sequence). The CDR3 nucleotides are TGTGCCAGCAGTTTGAGGGAGAGGGGGTCTGAAGGCTACACCTTC. It is translated as CASSLRERGSEGYTF.

This chain links TRBV7-2 with TRBJ2-5; D is uncertain. CDR1 is SGHTA, CDR2 FQGNSA, per germline. The CDR3 has 14 residues. V lost 1 base and J lost 3, with 9 bases in between. This CDR3 is CASSLGHVKETQYF. CDR3 DNA: TGTGCCAGCAGCTTAGGACATGTAAAAGAGACCCAGTACTTC.

This rearrangement joins TRBV29-1 to TRBJ2-1; the D is unclear. This CDR3 has 11 residues. Germline CDR1 is SQVTM and CDR2 is ANQGSEA. V was clipped by 1 base and J by 10 bases, with 8 bases between them. CDR3 region: CSVEVEPEQFF. In nucleotides, the CDR3 is TGCAGCGTTGAAGTGGAGCCCGAGCAGTTCTTC.

The chain carries TRBV18 and TRBJ1-1; D may be TRBD1 (5 bases). Trimming pared 2 bases from V and 6 bases from J, leaving 7 bases between. Germline CDR1 is KGHSH and CDR2 is LQKENI. The CDR3 contains 12 residues. In DNA, the CDR3 is TGTGCCAGCTCACCAAGGGGACCTGAAGCTTTCTTT. Translated, it gives CASSPRGPEAFF.